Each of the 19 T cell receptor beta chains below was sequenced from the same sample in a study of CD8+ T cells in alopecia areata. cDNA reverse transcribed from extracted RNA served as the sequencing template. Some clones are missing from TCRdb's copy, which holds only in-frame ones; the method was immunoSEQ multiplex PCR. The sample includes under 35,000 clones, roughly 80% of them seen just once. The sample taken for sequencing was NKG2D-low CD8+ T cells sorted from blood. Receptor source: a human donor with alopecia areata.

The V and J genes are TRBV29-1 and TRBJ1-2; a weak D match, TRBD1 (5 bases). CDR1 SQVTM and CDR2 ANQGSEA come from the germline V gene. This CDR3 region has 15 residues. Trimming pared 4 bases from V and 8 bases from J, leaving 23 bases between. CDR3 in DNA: TGCAGCGTTGGTGGAGGGGTCGGAAAACTATCCGGCTACACCTTC. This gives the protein CSVGGGVGKLSGYTF.

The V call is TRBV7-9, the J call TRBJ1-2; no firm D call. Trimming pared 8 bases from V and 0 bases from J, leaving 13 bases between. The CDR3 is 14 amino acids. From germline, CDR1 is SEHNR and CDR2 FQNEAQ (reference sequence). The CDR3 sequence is CASLMTEANYGYTF. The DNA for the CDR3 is TGTGCCAGCCTTATGACCGAAGCTAACTATGGCTACACCTTC. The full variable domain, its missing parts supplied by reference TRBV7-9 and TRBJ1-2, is DTGVSQNPRHKITKRGQNVTFRCDPISEHNRLYWYRQTLGQGPEFLTYFQNEAQLEKSRLLSDRFSAERPKGSFSTLEIQRTEQGDSAMYLCASLMTEANYGYTFGSGTRLTVV.

The CDR3 bases are TGCGCCAGCAGCCAAGACGGGGGGCGAGGGGCCAACGTCCTGACTTTC. Amino acid sequence: CASSQDGGRGANVLTF. The V gene is TRBV23-1, the J gene TRBJ2-6; perhaps TRBD2 as D (7 bases). TRBV23-1 is recorded as an ORF, its role being uncertain. CDR3 length: 16 amino acids. The germline V and J ends were trimmed by 6 bases and 4 bases, with 16 bases remaining between them.

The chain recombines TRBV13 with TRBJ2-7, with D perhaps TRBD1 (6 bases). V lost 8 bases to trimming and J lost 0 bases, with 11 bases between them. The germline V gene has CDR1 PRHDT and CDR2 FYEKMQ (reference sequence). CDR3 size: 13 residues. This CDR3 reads CASRQVFSYEQYF. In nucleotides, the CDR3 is TGTGCCAGCCGACAGGTGTTCTCCTACGAGCAGTACTTC.

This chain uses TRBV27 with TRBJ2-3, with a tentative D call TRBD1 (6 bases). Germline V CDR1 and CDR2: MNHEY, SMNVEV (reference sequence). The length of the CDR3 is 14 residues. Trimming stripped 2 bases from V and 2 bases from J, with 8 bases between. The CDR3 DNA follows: TGTGCCAGCAGTTTAGACAGGCCCACAGATACGCAGTATTTT. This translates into CASSLDRPTDTQYF.

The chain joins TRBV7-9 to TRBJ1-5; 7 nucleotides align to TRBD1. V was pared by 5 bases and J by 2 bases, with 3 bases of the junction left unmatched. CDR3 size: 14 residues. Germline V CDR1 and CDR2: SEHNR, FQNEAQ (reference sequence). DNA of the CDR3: TGTGCCAGCAGCGTAGACAGGGGCAATCAGCCCCAGCATTTT. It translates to CASSVDRGNQPQHF.

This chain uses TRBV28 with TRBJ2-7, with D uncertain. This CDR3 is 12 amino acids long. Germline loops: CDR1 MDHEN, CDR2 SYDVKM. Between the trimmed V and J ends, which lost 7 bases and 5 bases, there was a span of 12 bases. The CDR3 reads CASIGRRNEQYF. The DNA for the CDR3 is TGTGCCAGCATCGGAAGGAGAAACGAGCAGTACTTC.

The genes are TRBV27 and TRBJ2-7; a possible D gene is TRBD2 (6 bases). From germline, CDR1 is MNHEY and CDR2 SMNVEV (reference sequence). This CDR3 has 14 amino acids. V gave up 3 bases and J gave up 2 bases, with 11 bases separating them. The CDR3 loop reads CASSLRGPPYEQYF. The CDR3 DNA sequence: TGTGCCAGCAGTTTGCGGGGCCCCCCCTACGAGCAGTACTTC.

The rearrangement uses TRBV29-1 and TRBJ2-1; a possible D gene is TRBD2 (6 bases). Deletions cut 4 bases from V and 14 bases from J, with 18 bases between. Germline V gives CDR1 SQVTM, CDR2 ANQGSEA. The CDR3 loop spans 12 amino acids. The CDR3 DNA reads TGCAGCGTTGGCTTGGGAGGCACAACGGAGTTCTTC. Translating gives CSVGLGGTTEFF.

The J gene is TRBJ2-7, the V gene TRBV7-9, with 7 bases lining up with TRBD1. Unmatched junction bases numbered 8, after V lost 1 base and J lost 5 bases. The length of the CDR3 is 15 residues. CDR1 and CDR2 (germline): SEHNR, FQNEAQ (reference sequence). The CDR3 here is CASSLGQGPAHEQYF. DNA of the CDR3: TGTGCCAGCAGCTTAGGACAGGGCCCAGCCCACGAGCAGTACTTC.

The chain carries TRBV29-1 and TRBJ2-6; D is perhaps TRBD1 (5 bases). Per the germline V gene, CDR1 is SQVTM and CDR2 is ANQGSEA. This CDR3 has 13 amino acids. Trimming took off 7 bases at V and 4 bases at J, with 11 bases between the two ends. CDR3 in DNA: TGCAGCGGCAGGACATCAGGGGCCAACGTCCTGACTTTC. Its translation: CSGRTSGANVLTF. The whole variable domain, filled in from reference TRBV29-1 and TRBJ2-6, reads SAVISQKPSRDICQRGTSLTIQCQVDSQVTMMFWYRQQPGQSLTLIATANQGSEATYESGFVIDKFPISRPNLTFSTLTVSNMSPEDSSIYLCSGRTSGANVLTFGAGSRLTVL.

The DNA for the CDR3 is TGTGCCAGCAGCTTTTGGCAGGGGCAAGAGACCCAGTACTTC. It specifies CASSFWQGQETQYF. V usage is TRBV7-6 and J usage is TRBJ2-5; weak D call: TRBD1 (6 bases). The CDR3 loop spans 14 amino acids. Germline loops: CDR1 SGHVS, CDR2 FNYEAQ. Trimming shortened V by 3 bases and J by 2 bases, and 10 bases separated the two germline ends.

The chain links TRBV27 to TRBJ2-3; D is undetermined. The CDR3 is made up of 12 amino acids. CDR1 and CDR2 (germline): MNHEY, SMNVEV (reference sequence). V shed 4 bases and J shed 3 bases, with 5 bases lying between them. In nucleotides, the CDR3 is TGTGCCAGCAGTTCGCAAACAGATACGCAGTATTTT. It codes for CASSSQTDTQYF.

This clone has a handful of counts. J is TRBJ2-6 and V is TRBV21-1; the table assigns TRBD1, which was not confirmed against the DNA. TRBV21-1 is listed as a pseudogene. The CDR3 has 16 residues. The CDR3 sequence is CASSRRQDSGANVLTF. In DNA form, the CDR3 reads TGTGCCAGCAGCCGACGACAGGACTCTGGGGCCAACGTCCTGACTTTC.

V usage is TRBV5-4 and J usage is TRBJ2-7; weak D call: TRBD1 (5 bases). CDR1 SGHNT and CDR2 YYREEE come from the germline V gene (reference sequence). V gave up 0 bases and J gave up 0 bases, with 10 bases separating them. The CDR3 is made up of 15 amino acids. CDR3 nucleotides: TGTGCCAGCAGCTTGGGGAACAGGTACTCCTACGAGCAGTACTTC. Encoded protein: CASSLGNRYSYEQYF.

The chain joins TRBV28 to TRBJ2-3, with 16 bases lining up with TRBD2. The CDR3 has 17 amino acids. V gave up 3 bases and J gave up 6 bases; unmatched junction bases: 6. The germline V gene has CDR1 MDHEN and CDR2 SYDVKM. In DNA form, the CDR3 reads TGTGCCAGCAGTTTGTCGGGACTAGCGGGGGGGCCGGATACGCAGTATTTT. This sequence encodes CASSLSGLAGGPDTQYF.

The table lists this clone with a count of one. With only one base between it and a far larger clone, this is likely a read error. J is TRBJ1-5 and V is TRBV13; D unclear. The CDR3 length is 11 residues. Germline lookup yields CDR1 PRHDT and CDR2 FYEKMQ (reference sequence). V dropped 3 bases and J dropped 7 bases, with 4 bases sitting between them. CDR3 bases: TGTGCCAGCAGCTTTGTCCAGCCCCAGCATTTT. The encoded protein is CASSFVQPQHF.

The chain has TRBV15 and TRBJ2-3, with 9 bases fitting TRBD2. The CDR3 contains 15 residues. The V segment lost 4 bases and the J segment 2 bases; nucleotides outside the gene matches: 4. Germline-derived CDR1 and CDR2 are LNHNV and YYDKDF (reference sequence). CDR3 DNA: TGTGCCACCAGCATACTAGCGGGCGCCACAGATACGCAGTATTTT. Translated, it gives CATSILAGATDTQYF.

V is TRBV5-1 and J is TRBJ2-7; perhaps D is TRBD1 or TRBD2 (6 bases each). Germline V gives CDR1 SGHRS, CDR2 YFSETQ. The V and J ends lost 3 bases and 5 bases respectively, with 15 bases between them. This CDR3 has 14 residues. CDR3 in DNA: TGCGCCAGCAGCTCGGGGGACACCGTGAACGAGCAGTACTTC. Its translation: CASSSGDTVNEQYF.